The entry below gives a single TCR beta chain sequence along with its context. These data originate in a study of shared clonotypes between healthy human individuals. TCRdb keeps only in-frame clones here, not all; method: immunoSEQ multiplex PCR. The sample has over a million clones, over 95% seen once. Germline-derived CDR1 and CDR2 are SGHRS and YFSETQ. V shed 4 bases, J shed 3 bases, and the junction held 5 bases outside the gene matches. This CDR3 comprises 16 residues. Sequencing was carried out using naive CD4+ T cells sorted from blood. Subset of the sample: CD45RA+ positively selected. This sequence originates from a man aged 30-40 years in good health. This chain joins TRBV5-1 and TRBJ2-3, with 13 positions matching TRBD2. CDR3 sequence: CASSPRTSGRTDTQYF. DNA for the CDR3: TGCGCCAGCAGCCCCAGGACTAGCGGGAGAACAGATACGCAGTATTTT.